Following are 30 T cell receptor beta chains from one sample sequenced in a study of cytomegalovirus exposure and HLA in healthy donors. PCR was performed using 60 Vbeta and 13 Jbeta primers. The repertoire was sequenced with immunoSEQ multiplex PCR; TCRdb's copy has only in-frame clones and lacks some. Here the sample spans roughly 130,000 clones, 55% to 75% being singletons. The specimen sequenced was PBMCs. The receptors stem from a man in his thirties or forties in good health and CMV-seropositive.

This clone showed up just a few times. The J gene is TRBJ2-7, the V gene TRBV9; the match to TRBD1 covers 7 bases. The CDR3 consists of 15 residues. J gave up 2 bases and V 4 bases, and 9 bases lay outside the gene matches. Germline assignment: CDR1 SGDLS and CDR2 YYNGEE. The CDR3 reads CASSPTGFTPYEQYF. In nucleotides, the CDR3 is TGTGCCAGCAGCCCGACAGGGTTTACTCCCTACGAGCAGTACTTC.

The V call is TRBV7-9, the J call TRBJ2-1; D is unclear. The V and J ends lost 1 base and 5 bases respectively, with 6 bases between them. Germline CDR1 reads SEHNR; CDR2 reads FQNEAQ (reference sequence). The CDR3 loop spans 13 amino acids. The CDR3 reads CASSLDLNNEQFF. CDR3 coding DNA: TGTGCCAGCAGCTTAGATCTTAACAATGAGCAGTTCTTC.

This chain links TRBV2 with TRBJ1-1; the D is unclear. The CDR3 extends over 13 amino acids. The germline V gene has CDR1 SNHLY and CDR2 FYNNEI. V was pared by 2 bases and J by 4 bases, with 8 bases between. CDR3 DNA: TGTGCCAGCAGTGAAAGGGAGGGCACTGAAGCTTTCTTT. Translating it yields CASSEREGTEAFF.

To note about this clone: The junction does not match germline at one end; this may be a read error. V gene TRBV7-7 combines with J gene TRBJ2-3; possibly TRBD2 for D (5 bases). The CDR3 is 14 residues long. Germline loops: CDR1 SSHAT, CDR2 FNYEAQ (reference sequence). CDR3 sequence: CASSPSGVTDTQYF. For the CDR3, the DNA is TGTGCTAGCAGCCCAAGCGGAGTCACAGATACGCAGTATTTT. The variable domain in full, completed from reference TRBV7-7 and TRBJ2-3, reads GAGVSQSPRYKVTKRGQDVTLRCDPISSHATLYWYQQALGQGPEFLTYFNYEAQPDKSGLPSDRFSAERPEGSISTLTIQRTEQRDSAMYRCASSPSGVTDTQYFGPGTRLTVL.

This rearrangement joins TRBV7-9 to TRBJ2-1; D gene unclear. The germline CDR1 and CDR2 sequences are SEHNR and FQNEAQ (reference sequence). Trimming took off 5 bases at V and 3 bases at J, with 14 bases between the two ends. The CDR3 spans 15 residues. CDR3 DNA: TGTGCCAGCAGCCCCTTTGGTAGCAGCTACAATGAGCAGTTCTTC. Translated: CASSPFGSSYNEQFF. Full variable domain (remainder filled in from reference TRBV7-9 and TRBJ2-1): DTGVSQNPRHKITKRGQNVTFRCDPISEHNRLYWYRQTLGQGPEFLTYFQNEAQLEKSRLLSDRFSAERPKGSFSTLEIQRTEQGDSAMYLCASSPFGSSYNEQFFGPGTRLTVL.

CDR3 sequence (DNA): TGTGCCAGCAGCCAAACTAGCGGGAGCTACGAGCAGTACTTC. Protein sequence: CASSQTSGSYEQYF. The chain employs TRBV14 and TRBJ2-5, with TRBD2 matching over 11 bases. The DNA end is more similar to TRBJ2-7, so the J call may be wrong. This CDR3 spans 14 amino acids. The germline gives CDR1 SGHDN, CDR2 FVKESK.

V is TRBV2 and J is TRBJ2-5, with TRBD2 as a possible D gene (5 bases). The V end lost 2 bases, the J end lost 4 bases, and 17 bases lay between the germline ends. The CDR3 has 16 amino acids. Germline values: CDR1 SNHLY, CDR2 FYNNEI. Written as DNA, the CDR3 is TGTGCCAGCAGTGAACGTCGGAGGCGGTACGGAGAGACCCAGTACTTC. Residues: CASSERRRRYGETQYF.

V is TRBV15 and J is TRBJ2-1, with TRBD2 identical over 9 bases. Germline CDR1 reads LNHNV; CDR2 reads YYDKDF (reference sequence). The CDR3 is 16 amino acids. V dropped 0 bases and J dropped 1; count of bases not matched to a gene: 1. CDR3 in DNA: TGTGCCACCAGCAGAGAAGCGGGAGGATCCTACAATGAGCAGTTCTTC. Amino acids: CATSREAGGSYNEQFF.

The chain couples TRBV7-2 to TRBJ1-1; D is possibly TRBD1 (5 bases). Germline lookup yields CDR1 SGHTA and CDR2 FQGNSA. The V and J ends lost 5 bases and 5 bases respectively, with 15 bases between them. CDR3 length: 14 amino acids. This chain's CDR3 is CASSPGHWATEAFF. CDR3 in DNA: TGTGCCAGCAGCCCCGGACATTGGGCTACTGAAGCTTTCTTT.

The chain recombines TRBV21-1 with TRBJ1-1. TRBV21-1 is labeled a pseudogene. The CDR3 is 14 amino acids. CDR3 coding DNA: TGTGCCAGCAGCAAAGAGGGGGGGCAAACTGAAGCTTTCTTT. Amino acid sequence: CASSKEGGQTEAFF.

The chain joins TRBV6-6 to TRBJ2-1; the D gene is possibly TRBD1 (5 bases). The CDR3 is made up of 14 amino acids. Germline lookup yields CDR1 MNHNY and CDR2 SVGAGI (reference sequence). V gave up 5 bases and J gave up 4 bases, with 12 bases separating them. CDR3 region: CASSDAGPYNEQFF. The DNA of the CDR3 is TGTGCCAGCAGTGATGCAGGGCCTTACAATGAGCAGTTCTTC.

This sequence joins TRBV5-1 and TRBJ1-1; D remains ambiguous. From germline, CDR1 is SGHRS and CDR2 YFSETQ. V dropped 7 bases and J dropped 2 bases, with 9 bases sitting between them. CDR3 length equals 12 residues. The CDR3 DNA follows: TGCGCCAGCGGGCGGGGAAACACTGAAGCTTTCTTT. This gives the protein CASGRGNTEAFF.

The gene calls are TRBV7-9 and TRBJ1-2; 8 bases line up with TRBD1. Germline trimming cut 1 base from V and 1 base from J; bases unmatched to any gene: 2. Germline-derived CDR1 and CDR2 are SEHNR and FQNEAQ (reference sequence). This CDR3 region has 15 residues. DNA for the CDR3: TGTGCCAGCAGCTTAGGCAGGGGGCTTAACTATGGCTACACCTTC. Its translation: CASSLGRGLNYGYTF.

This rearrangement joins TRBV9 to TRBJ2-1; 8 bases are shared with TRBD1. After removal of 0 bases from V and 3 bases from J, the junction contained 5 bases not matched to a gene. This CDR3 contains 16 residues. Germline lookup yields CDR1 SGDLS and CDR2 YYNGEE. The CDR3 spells CASSVEDRAVYNEQFF. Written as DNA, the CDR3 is TGTGCCAGCAGCGTAGAGGACAGGGCTGTCTACAATGAGCAGTTCTTC. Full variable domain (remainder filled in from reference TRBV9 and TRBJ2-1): DSGVTQTPKHLITATGQRVTLRCSPRSGDLSVYWYQQSLDQGLQFLIQYYNGEERAKGNILERFSAQQFPDLHSELNLSSLELGDSALYFCASSVEDRAVYNEQFFGPGTRLTVL.

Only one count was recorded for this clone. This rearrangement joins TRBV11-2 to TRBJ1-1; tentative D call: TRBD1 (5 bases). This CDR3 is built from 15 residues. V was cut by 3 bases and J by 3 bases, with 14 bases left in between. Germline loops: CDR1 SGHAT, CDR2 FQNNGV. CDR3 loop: CASSFSGGVDTEAFF. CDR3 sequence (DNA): TGTGCCAGCAGCTTTTCCGGAGGGGTGGACACTGAAGCTTTCTTT.

The CDR3 bases are TGTGCCAGTAGCAACCCCCGGCTAGTAGCAGATACGCAGTATTTT. It translates to CASSNPRLVADTQYF. V usage is TRBV19 and J usage is TRBJ2-3, with D uncertain. Looked up from germline, CDR1 is LNHDA and CDR2 is SQIVND (reference sequence). This CDR3 contains 15 residues. V lost 6 bases, J lost 4 bases, and 17 bases lay in between.

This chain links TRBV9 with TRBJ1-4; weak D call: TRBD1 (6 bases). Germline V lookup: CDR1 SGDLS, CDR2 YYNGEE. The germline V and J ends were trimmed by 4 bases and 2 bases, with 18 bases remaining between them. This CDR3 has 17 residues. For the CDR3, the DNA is TGTGCCAGCAGCAGAGAGGGGGGGCGCGGGACTAATGAAAAACTGTTTTTT. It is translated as CASSREGGRGTNEKLFF.

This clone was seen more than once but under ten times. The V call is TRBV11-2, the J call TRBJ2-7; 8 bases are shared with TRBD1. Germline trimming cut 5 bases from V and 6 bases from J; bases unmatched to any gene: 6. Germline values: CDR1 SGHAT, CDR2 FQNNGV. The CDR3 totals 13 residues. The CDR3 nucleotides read TGTGCCAGCAGCATCGGACAGGGATCCGAGCAGTACTTC. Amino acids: CASSIGQGSEQYF.

In nucleotides, the CDR3 is TGCGCCAGCAGCCAGGGAAGCGTGGGAGGTGAAGCTTTCTTT. As protein: CASSQGSVGGEAFF. The J gene is TRBJ1-1, the V gene TRBV4-3; no reliable D call. Trimming left V 3 bases short and J 7 bases short, with 15 bases between. This CDR3 has 14 amino acids. Germline V gives CDR1 LGHNA, CDR2 YSLEER.

DNA for the CDR3: TGTGCCAGCAGCTTAATCGACAGGGGATTCACAGATACGCAGTATTTT. This sequence encodes CASSLIDRGFTDTQYF. The chain links TRBV13 to TRBJ2-3; 8 positions match TRBD1. Germline CDR1 and CDR2: PRHDT and FYEKMQ (reference sequence). The CDR3 contains 16 residues. V was clipped by 2 bases and J by 2 bases; unmatched bases: 6. The complete variable domain, with remaining parts taken from reference TRBV13 and TRBJ2-3, reads AAGVIQSPRHLIKEKRETATLKCYPIPRHDTVYWYQQGPGQDPQFLISFYEKMQSDKGSIPDRFSAQQFSDYHSELNMSSLELGDSALYFCASSLIDRGFTDTQYFGPGTRLTVL.

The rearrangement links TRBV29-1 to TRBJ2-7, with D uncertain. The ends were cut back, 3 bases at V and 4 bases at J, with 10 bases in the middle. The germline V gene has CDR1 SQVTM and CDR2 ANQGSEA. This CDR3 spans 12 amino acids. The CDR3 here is CSVEVGVYEQYF. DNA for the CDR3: TGCAGCGTTGAGGTTGGAGTTTACGAGCAGTACTTC.

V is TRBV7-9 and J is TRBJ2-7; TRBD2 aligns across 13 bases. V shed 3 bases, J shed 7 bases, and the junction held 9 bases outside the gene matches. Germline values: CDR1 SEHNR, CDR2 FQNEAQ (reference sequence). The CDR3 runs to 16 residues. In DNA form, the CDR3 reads TGTGCCAGCAGCTTCGTGGGACTAGCGGGAAAGGAGGAGCAGTACTTC. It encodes CASSFVGLAGKEEQYF.

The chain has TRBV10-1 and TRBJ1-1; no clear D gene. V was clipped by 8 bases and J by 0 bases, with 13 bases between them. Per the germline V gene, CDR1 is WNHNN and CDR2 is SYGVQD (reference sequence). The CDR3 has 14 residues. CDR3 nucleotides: TGCGCCAGCTCCCCGAGGCCTTTGAACACTGAAGCTTTCTTT. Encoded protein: CASSPRPLNTEAFF.

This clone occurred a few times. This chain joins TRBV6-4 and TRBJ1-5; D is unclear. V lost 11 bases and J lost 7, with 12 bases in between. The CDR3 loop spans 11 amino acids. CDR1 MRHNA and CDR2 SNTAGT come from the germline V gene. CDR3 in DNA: TGTGCCCGGTCACGCCGACAGCCCCAGCATTTT. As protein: CARSRRQPQHF.

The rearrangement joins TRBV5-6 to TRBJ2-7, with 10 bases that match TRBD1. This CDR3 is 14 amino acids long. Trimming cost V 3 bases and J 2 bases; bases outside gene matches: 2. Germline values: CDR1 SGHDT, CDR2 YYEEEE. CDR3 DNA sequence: TGTGCCAGCAGCTACGGGACAGGGGCCTACGAGCAGTACTTC. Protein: CASSYGTGAYEQYF.

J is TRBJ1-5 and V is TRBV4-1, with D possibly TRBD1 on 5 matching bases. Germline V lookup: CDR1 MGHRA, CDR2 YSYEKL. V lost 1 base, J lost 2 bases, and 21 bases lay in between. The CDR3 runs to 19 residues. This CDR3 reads CASSQGAGGIGAGNQPQHF. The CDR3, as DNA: TGCGCCAGCAGCCAAGGGGCGGGGGGGATTGGGGCGGGCAATCAGCCCCAGCATTTT.

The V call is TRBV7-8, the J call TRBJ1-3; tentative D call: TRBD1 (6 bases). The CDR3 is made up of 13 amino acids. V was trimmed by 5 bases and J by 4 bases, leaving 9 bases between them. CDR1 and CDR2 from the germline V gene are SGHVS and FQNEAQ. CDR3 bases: TGTGCCAGCAGCGCCGGACAGGGAAACACCATATATTTT. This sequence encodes CASSAGQGNTIYF.

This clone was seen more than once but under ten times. This CDR3 is CSVYRVASQETQYF. The CDR3 DNA reads TGCAGCGTCTACAGGGTGGCTAGTCAAGAGACCCAGTACTTC. This chain connects TRBV29-1 to TRBJ2-5, with D tentatively TRBD1 (6 bases). This CDR3 contains 14 residues. CDR1 and CDR2 (germline): SQVTM, ANQGSEA. V dropped 6 bases and J dropped 2 bases, with 16 bases sitting between them.

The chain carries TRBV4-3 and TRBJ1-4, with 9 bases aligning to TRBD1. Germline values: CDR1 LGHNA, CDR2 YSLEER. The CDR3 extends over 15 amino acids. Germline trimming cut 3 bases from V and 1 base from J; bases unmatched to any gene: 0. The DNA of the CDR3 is TGCGCCAGCAGCCAGGGACAGGGAACTAATGAAAAACTGTTTTTT. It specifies CASSQGQGTNEKLFF.

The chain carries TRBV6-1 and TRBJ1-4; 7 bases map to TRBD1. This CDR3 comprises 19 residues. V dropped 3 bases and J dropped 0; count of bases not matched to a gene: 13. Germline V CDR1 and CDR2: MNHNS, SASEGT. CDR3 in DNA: TGTGCCAGCAGTGACGTTTTTTTGCTGACAGGGCCAACTAATGAAAAACTGTTTTTT. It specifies CASSDVFLLTGPTNEKLFF.